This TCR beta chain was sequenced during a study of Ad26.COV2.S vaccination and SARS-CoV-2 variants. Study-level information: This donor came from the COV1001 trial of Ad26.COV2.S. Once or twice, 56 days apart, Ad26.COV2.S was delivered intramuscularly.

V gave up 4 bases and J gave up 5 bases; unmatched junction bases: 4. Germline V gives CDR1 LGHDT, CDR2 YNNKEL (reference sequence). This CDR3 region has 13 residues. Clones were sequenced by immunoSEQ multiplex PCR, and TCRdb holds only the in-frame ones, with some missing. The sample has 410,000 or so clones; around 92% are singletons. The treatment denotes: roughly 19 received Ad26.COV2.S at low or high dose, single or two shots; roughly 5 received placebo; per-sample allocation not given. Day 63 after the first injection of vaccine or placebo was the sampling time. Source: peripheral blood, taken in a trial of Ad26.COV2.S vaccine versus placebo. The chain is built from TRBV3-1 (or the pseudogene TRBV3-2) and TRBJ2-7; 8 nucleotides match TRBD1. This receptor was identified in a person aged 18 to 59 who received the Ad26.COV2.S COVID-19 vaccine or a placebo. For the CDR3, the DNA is TGTGCCAGCAGCCGGGACAGGATCGACGAGCAGTACTTC. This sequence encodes CASSRDRIDEQYF.